This T cell receptor (beta chain) was retrieved from a study of control samples from healthy donors and cancer patients. The length of the CDR3 is 12 residues. V shed 5 bases, J shed 10 bases, and the junction held 5 bases outside the gene matches. Germline-derived CDR1 and CDR2 are KGHSY and FQNENV. TCRdb's copy holds only in-frame clones and misses some; the assay was immunoSEQ multiplex PCR. Of around 92,000 clones in the sample, roughly 86% are singletons; the top ten hold 2% to 2.5%. Sequences were obtained from blood. This clonotype was sampled from a man between 60 and 75 years old in good health. This sequence joins TRBV16 and TRBJ2-1, with TRBD2 matching 7 bases. In DNA, the CDR3 is TGTGCCAGCAGCGGTGACGGGAGGGAGCAGTTCTTC. Its translation is CASSGDGREQFF.